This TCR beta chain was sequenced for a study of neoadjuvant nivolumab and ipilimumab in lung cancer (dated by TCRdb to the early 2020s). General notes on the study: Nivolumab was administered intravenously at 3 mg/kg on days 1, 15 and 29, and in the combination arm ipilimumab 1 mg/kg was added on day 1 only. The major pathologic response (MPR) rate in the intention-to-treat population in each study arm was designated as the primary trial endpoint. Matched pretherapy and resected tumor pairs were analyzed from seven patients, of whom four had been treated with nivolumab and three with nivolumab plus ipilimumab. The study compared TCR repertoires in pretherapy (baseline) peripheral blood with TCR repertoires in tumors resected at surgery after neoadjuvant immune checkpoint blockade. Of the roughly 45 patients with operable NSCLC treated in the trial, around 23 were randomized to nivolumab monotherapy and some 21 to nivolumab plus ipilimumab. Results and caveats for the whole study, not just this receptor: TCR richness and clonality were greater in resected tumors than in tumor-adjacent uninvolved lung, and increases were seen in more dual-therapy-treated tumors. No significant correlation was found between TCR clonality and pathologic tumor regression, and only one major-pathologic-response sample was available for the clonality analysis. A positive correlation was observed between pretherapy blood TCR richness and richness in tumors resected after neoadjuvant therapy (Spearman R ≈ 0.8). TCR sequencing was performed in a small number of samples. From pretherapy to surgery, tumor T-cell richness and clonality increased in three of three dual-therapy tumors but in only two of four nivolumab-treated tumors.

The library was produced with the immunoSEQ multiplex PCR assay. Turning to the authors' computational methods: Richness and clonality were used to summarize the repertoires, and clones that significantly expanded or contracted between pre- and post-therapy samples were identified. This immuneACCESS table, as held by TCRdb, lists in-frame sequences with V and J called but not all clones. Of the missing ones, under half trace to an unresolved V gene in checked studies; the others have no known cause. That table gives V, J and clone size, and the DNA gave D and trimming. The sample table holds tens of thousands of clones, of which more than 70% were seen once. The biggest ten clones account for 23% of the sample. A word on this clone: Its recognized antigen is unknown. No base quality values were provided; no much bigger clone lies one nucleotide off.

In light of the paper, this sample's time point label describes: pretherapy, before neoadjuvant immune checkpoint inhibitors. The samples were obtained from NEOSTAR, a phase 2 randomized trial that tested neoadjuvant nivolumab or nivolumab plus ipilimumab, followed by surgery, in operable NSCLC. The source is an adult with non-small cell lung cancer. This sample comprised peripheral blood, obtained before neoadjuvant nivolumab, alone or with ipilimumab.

The CDR3 is CASSPSRGLRGYTF. The DNA reads as follows: TGTGCCAGCAGCCCCTCCCGGGGGCTACGAGGCTACACCTTC. The chain joins TRBV7-2 to TRBJ1-2, with TRBD1 tentatively as D gene (6 bases match). From a lookup of the germline V gene, CDR1 and CDR2 are SGHTA and FQGNSA. Inclusive of the bounding cysteine and phenylalanine, the CDR3 is 14 residues long. The CDR3 DNA has 42 bases and is translated from base 1. Trimming costs V 5 bases and J 8 bases, and their ends lie 18 bases apart.